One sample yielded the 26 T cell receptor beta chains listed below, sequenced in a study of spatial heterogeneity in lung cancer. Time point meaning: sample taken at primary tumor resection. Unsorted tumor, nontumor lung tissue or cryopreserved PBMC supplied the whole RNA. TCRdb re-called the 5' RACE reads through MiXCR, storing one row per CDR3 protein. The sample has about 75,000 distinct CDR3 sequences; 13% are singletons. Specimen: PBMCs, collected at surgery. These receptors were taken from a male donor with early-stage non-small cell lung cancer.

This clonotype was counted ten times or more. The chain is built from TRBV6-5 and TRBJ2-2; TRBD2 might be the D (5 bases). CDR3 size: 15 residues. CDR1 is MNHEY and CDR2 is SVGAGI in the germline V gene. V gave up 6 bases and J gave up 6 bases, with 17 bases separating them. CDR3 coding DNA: TGTGCCAGCAGCCGCAACCCCTCTAGCCCCGGGGAGCTGTTTTTT. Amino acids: CASSRNPSSPGELFF.

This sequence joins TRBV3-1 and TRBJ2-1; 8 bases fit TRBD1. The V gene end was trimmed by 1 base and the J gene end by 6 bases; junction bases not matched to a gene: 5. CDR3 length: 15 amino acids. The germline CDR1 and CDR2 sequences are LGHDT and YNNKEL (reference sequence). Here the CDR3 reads CASSQARGPGNEQFF. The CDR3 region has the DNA TGTGCCAGCAGCCAAGCCAGGGGGCCCGGCAATGAGCAGTTCTTC.

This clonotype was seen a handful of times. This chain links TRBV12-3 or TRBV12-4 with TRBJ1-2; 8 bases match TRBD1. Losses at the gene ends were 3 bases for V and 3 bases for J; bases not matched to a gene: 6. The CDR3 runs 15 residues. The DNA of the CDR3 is TGTGCCAGCAGTTTGGATACAGGGGGGTACTATGGCTACACCTTC. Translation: CASSLDTGGYYGYTF.

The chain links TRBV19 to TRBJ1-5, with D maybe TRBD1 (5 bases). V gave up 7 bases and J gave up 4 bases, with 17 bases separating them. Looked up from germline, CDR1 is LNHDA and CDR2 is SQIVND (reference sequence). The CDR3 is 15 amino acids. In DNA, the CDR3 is TGTGCCAGTAATATTATGGAGGGGTTAAATCAGCCCCAGCATTTT. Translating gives CASNIMEGLNQPQHF.

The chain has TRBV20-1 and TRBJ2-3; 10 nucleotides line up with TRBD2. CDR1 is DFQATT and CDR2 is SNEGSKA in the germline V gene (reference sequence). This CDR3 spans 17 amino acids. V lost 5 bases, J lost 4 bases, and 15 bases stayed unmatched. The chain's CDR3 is CSADTFGLADRADTQYF. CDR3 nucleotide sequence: TGCAGTGCTGATACTTTCGGACTAGCGGACAGGGCAGATACGCAGTATTTT.

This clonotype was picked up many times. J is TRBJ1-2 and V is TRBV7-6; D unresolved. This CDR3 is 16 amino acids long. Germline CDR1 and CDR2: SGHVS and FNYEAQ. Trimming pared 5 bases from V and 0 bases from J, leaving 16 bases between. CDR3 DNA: TGTGCCAGCAGCCCCAGGACCCTTAAAGCTAACTATGGCTACACCTTC. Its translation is CASSPRTLKANYGYTF.

The CDR3: CSALRAGGPPNEQFF. In DNA, the CDR3 is TGCAGTGCCCTTAGAGCGGGAGGGCCTCCCAATGAGCAGTTCTTC. The V and J genes are TRBV20-1 and TRBJ2-1; TRBD2 matches at 10 bases. The ends lost 6 bases at V and 6 bases at J; junction bases unmatched: 11. The CDR3 runs 15 residues. In germline, CDR1 is DFQATT, CDR2 SNEGSKA (reference sequence).

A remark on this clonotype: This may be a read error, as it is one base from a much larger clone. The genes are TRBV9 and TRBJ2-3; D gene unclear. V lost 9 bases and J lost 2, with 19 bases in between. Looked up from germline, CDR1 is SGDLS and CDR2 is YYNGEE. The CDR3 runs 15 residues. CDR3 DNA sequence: TGTGCCATCACGTTAGGCGGTTCTTTCACAGATACGCAGTATTTT. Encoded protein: CAITLGGSFTDTQYF.

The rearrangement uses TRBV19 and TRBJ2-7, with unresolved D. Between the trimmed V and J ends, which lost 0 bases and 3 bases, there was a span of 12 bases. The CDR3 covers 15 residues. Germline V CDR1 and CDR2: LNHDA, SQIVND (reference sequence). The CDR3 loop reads CASSIDSRGIYEQYF. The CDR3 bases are TGTGCCAGTAGTATAGACAGCCGAGGCATCTACGAGCAGTACTTC.

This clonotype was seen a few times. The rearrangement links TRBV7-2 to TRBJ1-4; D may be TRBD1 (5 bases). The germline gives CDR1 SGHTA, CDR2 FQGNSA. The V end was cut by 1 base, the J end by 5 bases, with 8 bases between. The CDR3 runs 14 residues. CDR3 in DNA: TGTGCCAGCAGCTTAGGAAACAGGAATGAAAAACTGTTTTTT. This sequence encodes CASSLGNRNEKLFF.

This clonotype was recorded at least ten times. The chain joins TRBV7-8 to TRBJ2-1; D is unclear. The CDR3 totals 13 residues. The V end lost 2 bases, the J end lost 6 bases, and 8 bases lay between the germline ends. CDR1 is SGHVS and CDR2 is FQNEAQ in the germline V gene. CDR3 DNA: TGTGCCAGCAGCTTAAGCTCGCTCAATGAGCAGTTCTTC. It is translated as CASSLSSLNEQFF.

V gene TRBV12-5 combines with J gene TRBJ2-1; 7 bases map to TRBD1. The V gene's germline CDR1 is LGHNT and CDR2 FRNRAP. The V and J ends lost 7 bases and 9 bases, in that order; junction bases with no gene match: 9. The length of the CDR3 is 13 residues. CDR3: CASAGRGRSEQFF. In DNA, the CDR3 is TGTGCTAGTGCCGGAAGGGGGCGAAGTGAGCAGTTCTTC.

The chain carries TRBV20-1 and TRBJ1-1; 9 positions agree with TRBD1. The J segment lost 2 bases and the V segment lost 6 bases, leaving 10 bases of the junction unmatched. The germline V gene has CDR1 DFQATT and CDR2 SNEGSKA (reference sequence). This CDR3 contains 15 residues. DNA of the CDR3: TGCAGTGCATCCCACCGGGACAGGGTTAACACTGAAGCTTTCTTT. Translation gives CSASHRDRVNTEAFF.

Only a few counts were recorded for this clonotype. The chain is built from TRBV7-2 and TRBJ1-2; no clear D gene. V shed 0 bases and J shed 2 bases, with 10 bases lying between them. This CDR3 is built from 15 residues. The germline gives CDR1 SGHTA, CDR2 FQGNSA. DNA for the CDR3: TGTGCCAGCAGCTTAGCATCGGGTCGCAACTATGGCTACACCTTC. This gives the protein CASSLASGRNYGYTF.

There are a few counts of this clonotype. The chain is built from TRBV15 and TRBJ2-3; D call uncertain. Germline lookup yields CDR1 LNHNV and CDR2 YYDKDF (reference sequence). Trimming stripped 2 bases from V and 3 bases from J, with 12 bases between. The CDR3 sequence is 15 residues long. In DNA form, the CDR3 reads TGTGCCACCAGCAGAAGTTCTGGGGAAACAGATACGCAGTATTTT. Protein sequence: CATSRSSGETDTQYF.

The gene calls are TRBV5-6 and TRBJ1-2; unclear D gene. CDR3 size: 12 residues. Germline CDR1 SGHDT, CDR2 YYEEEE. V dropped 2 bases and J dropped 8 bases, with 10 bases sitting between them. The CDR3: CASSFSVRGYTF. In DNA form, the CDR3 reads TGTGCCAGCAGCTTTTCGGTACGGGGCTACACCTTC.

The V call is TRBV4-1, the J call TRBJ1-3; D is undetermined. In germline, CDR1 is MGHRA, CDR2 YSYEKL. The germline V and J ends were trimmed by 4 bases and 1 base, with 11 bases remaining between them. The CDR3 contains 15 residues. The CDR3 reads CASSRVPGSGNTIYF. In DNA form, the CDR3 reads TGCGCCAGCAGCCGAGTCCCGGGATCTGGAAACACCATATATTTT.

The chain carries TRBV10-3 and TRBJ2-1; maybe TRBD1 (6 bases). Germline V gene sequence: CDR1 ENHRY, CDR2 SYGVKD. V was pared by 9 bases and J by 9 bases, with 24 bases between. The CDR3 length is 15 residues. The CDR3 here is CAMARRGEGYGEQFF. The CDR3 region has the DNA TGTGCCATGGCGCGCAGGGGAGAAGGTTATGGTGAGCAGTTCTTC.

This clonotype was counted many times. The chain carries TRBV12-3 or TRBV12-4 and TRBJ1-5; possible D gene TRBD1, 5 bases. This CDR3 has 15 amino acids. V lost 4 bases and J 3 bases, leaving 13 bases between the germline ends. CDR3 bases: TGTGCCAGCAGTTCCCCCGGGGCGAACAATCAGCCCCAGCATTTT. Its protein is CASSSPGANNQPQHF.

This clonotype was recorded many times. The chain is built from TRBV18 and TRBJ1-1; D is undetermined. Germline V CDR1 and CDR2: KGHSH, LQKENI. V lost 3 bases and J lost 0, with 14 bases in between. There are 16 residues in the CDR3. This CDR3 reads CASSPLAAMVNTEAFF. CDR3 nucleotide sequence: TGTGCCAGCTCACCTCTGGCTGCGATGGTGAACACTGAAGCTTTCTTT.

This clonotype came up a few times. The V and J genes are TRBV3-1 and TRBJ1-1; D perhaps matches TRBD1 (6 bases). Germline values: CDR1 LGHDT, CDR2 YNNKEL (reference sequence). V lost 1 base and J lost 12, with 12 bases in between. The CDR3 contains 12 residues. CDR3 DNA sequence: TGTGCCAGCAGCCAAGTCAGGGGCGAAACTTTCTTT. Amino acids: CASSQVRGETFF.

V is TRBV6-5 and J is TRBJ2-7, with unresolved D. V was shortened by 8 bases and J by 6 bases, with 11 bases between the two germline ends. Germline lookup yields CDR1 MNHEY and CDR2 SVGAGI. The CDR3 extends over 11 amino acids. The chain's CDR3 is CASFRGPEQYF. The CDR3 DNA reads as TGTGCCAGCTTCCGAGGTCCCGAGCAGTACTTC.

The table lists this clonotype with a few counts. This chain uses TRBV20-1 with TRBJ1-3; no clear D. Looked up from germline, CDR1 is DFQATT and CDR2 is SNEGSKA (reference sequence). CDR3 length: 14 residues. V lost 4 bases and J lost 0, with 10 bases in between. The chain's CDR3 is CSATQTVSGNTIYF. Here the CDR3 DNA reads TGCAGTGCTACCCAGACCGTCTCTGGAAACACCATATATTTT.

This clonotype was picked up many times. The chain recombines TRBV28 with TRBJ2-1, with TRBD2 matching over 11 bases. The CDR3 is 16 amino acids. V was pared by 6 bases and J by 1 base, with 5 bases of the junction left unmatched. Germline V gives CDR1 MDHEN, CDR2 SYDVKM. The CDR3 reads CASRPTSGGSYNEQFF. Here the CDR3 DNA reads TGTGCCAGCAGGCCCACTAGCGGGGGATCCTACAATGAGCAGTTCTTC.

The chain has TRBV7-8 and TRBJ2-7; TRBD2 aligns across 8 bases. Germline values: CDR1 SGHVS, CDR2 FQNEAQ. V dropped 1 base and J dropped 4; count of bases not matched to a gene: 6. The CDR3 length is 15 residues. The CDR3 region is CASSLVWTSKYEQYF. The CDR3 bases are TGTGCCAGCAGCTTAGTTTGGACTAGCAAGTACGAGCAGTACTTC.

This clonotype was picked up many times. The CDR3 loop is CASSGVGGALTEAFF. In DNA form, the CDR3 reads TGTGCCAGCAGCGGTGTGGGAGGGGCCCTCACTGAAGCTTTCTTT. The chain is built from TRBV5-5 and TRBJ1-1; D might be TRBD1 (5 bases). Trimming pared 4 bases from V and 4 bases from J, leaving 17 bases between. Germline V CDR1 and CDR2: SGHKS, YYEKEE (reference sequence). CDR3 length: 15 residues.